This T cell receptor (beta chain) is drawn from a study of CD8 T cells in ankylosing spondylitis. TCRdb reprocessed the 5' RACE reads with MiXCR, giving one entry per CDR3 protein. The table lists under 450,000 distinct CDR3 sequences, 20% of them singletons. Deletions cut 4 bases from V and 5 bases from J, with 6 bases between. From germline, CDR1 is MNHEY and CDR2 SMNVEV (reference sequence). The CDR3 extends over 12 amino acids. To note about this clonotype: Its antigen remains unidentified.

Regarding the study as a whole: Characteristic, it appeared, of ankylosing spondylitis blood was a TCR beta motif of eight or nine highly homologous variants.

The chain has TRBV27 and TRBJ2-4; a possible D gene is TRBD2 (6 bases). This receptor was taken from a male donor with ankylosing spondylitis or in good health (not recorded which). The sample was blood, either unsorted or a sorted T cell fraction (not recorded which). Here the CDR3 DNA reads TGTGCCAGCAGTTCGGGGGAAAACATTCAGTACTTC. Amino acids: CASSSGENIQYF.